The clone carrying this T cell receptor beta chain has just a few counts. Its target is not known. Sequencing libraries made from TCR beta cDNA carried unique molecular identifiers. TCRdb re-called the PCR reads with MiXCR, one entry per CDR3 protein. Of about 210,000 distinct CDR3 sequences in the sample, 25% to 35% are singletons; the top ten hold 3% to 4%. V dropped 4 bases and J dropped 6; count of bases not matched to a gene: 8. The CDR3 totals 15 residues. Germline CDR1 and CDR2: SGHAT and FQNNGV. The data were obtained in a study of post-analysis software for immune sequencing data. Findings and limits, study-wide: With TRBV5-6, TRBV5-1 and TRBV20-1 included, five TRBV segments were more frequent in patients than in controls. There was significantly lower normalized Chao1 diversity in multiple sclerosis patients than in controls.

The chain has TRBV11-2 and TRBJ1-5; 8 positions match TRBD1. This receptor was identified in a girl younger than 18 with multiple sclerosis. Material: blood. CDR3 nucleotide sequence: TGTGCCAGCAGCTCTAGGACAGGGTCGACTCAGCCCCAGCATTTT. Its protein is CASSSRTGSTQPQHF.